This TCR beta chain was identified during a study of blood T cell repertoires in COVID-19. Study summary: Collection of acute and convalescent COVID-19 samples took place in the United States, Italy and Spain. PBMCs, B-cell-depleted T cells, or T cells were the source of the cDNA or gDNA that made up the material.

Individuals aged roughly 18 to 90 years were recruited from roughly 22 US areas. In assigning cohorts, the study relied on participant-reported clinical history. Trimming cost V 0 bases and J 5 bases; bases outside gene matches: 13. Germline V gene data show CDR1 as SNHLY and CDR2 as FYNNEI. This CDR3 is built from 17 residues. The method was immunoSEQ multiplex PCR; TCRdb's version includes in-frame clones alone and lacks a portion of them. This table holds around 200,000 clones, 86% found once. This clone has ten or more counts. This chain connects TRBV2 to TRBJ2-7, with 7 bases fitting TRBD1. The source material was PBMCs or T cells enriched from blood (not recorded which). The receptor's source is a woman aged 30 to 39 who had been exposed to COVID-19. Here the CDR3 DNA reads TGTGCCAGCAGTGAAGCGGGCTCACAGGGGATCAACCACGAGCAGTACTTC. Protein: CASSEAGSQGINHEQYF.